The text below deals with one T cell receptor beta chain. In the study's own analysis: By means of reference gene primer amplification, nucleated cell counts were estimated. The data were produced by immunoSEQ multiplex PCR, yet TCRdb's version contains in-frame clones alone and is incomplete. The V and J calls and the clone size are those of that table, but D and trimming were determined from the DNA. The sample records approximately 160,000 clones, 75% to 90% being singletons. The source of the sample is a study of blood T cell repertoires in COVID-19. On the study more broadly: Sites in the United States, Italy and Spain provided acute and convalescent COVID-19 samples. T cells, B-cell-depleted T cells, or PBMCs provided the cDNA or gDNA that served as material.

Per the germline V gene, CDR1 is WSHSY and CDR2 is SAAADI. The CDR3 is made up of 14 amino acids. V shed 2 bases and J shed 4 bases, with 11 bases lying between them. The receptor comes from a woman older than 75 with active or convalescent COVID-19. The chain uses TRBV10-2 and TRBJ1-1, with a possible D match to TRBD1 (5 bases). Specimen: peripheral blood. The CDR3 is CASSERQGSTEAFF. In DNA form, the CDR3 reads TGCGCCAGCAGTGAGAGGCAGGGTAGCACTGAAGCTTTCTTT.